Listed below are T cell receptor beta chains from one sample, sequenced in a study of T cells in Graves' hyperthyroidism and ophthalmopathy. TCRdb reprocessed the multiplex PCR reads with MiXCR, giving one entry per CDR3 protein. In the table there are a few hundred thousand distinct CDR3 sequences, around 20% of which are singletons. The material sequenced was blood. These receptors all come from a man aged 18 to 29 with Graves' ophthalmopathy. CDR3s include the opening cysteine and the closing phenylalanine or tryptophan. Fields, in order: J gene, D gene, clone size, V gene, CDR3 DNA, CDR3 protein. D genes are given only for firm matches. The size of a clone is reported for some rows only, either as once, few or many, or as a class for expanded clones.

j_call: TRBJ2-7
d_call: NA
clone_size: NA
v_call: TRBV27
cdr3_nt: TGTGCCAGCAGTTTGGCAGGGGCTAGGTCCTACGAGCAGTACTTC
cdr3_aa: CASSLAGARSYEQYF

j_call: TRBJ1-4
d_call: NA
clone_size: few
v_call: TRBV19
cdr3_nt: TGTGCCGGAGGTGGGGGCCTTTCCACTGAAAAACTGTTTTTT
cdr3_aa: CAGGGGLSTEKLFF

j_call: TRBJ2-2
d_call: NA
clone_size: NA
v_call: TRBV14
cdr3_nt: TGTGCCAGCAGCCACCCCCTCCGTTTTCGGGAGCTGTTTTTT
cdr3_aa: CASSHPLRFRELFF

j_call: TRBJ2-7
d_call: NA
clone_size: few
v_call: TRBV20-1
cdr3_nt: TGCAGTGCTACGGCCACGGACTACTACGAGCAGTACTTC
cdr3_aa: CSATATDYYEQYF

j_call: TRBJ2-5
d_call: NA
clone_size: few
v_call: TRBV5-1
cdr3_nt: TGCGCCAGCAGCTTGGCCGGGACTGTCCAAGAGACCCAGTACTTC
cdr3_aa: CASSLAGTVQETQYF

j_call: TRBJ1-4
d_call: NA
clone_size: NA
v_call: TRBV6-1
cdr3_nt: TGTGCCAGCAGACGGACCTCCCCAAATGAAAAACTGTTTTTT
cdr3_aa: CASRRTSPNEKLFF

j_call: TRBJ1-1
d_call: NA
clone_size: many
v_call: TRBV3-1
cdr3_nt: TGTGCCAGCAGCCACGGTCTAATGAACACTGAAGCTTTCTTT
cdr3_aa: CASSHGLMNTEAFF

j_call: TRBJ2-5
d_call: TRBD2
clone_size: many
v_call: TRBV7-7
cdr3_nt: TGTGCTAGCAGCCTCCGGACTAGCGGGGCCGAAGAGACCCAGTACTTC
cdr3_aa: CASSLRTSGAEETQYF

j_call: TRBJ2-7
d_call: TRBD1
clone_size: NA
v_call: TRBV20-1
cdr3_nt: TGCAGTGCTAGCCTCGGGACAGTCTTCTACGAGCAGTACTTC
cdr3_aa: CSASLGTVFYEQYF

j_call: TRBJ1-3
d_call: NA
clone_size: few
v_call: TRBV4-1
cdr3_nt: TGCGCCAGCAGCCAAGCGTTCTCTGGAAACACCATATATTTT
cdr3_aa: CASSQAFSGNTIYF

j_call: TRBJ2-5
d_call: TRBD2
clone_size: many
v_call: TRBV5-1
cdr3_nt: TGCGCCAGCAGCTTTAGCGGGGGGGCAGAGACCCAGTACTTC
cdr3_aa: CASSFSGGAETQYF